This section outlines one TCR beta chain sequence together with its context. This sample is part of a study of blood T cell repertoires in COVID-19. In the study overall: The United States, Italy and Spain supplied acute and convalescent COVID-19 samples. Nucleic acid was either cDNA or gDNA, and it came from T cells, B-cell-depleted T cells, or PBMCs.

The CDR3 covers 16 residues. The germline V gene encodes CDR1 LGHDT and CDR2 YNNKEL (reference sequence). V lost 1 base, J lost 4 bases, and 3 bases stayed unmatched. Original methodology: Estimated nucleated cell counts came from reference gene primer amplification. The repertoire was sequenced with immunoSEQ multiplex PCR; TCRdb's copy has only in-frame clones and lacks some. D and trimming were read from the DNA, whereas the V and J calls and clone size are those reported in that table. Of roughly 180,000 clones detected, approximately 88% appear once; the ten largest clones hold more than 3.5%. The sequencing sample was made of peripheral blood. This receptor was taken from a woman aged 25 to 45 with acute or convalescent COVID-19. V gene TRBV3-1 (or the pseudogene TRBV3-2) combines with J gene TRBJ2-3; TRBD2 matches at 12 bases. CDR3 loop: CASSQGLAGAADTQYF. CDR3 DNA: TGTGCCAGCAGCCAAGGACTAGCGGGAGCGGCAGATACGCAGTATTTT.